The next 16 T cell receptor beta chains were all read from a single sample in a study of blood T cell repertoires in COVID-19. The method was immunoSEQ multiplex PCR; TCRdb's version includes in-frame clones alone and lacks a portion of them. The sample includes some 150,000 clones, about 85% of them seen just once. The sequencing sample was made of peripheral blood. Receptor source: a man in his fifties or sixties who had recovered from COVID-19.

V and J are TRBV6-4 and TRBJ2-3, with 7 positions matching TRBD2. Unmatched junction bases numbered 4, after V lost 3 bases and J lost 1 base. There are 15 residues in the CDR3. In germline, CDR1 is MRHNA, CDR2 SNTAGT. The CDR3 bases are TGTGCCAGCAGTGAGGGGGGGGATGGCACAGATACGCAGTATTTT. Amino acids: CASSEGGDGTDTQYF.

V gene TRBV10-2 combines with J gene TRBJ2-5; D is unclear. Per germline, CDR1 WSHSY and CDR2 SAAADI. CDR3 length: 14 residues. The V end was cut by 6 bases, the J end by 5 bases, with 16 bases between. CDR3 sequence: CASSHEGEWETQYF. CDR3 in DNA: TGCGCCAGCAGCCACGAAGGAGAGTGGGAGACCCAGTACTTC.

As DNA, the CDR3 is TGTGCCTGGAGTAAGGGGTGGGTGAACACTGAAGCTTTCTTT. This encodes CAWSKGWVNTEAFF. The chain combines TRBV30 with TRBJ1-1, with D maybe TRBD1 (5 bases). V was pared by 2 bases and J by 0 bases, with 10 bases between. Germline CDR1 GTSNPN, CDR2 SVGIG (reference sequence). This CDR3 region has 14 residues.

As DNA, the CDR3 is TGTGCCATAGACAGGGAGAACACTGAAGCTTTCTTT. Translated, it gives CAIDRENTEAFF. This chain links TRBV24-1 with TRBJ1-1; 7 bases agree with TRBD1. Germline V gene data show CDR1 as KGHDR and CDR2 as SFDVKD. V gave up 11 bases and J gave up 1 base; unmatched junction bases: 3. The CDR3 sequence is 12 residues long.

CDR3 region: CASTGGISSPLHF. CDR3 in DNA: TGTGCCAGCACCGGGGGGATCAGTTCACCCCTCCACTTT. The J gene is TRBJ1-6, the V gene TRBV6-4, with TRBD1 as a possible D gene (5 bases). The CDR3 contains 13 residues. Deletions cut 7 bases from V and 9 bases from J, with 13 bases between. CDR1 is MRHNA and CDR2 is SNTAGT in the germline V gene.

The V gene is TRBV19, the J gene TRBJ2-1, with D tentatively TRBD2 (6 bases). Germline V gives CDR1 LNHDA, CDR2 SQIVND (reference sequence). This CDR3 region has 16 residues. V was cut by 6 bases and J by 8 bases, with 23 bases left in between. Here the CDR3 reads CASRRRGLPAGHEQFF. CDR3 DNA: TGTGCCAGTAGGCGCCGCGGACTACCGGCGGGGCATGAGCAGTTCTTC.

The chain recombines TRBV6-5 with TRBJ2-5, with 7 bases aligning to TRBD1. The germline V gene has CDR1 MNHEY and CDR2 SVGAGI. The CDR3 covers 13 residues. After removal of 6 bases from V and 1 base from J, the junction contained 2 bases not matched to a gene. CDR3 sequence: CASRRTGQETQYF. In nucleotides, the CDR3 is TGTGCCAGCAGAAGGACAGGCCAAGAGACCCAGTACTTC.

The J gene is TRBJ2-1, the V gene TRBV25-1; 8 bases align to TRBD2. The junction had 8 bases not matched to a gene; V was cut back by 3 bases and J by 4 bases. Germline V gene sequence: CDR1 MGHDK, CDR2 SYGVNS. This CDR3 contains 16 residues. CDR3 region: CASSDPTGTSYNEQFF. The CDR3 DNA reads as TGTGCCAGCAGTGACCCGACGGGGACTAGTTACAATGAGCAGTTCTTC.

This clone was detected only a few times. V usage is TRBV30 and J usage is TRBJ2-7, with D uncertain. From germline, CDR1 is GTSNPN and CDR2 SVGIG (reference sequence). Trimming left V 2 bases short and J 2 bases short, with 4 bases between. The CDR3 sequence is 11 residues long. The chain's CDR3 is CAWSYTYEQYF. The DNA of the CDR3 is TGTGCCTGGAGTTATACCTACGAGCAGTACTTC.

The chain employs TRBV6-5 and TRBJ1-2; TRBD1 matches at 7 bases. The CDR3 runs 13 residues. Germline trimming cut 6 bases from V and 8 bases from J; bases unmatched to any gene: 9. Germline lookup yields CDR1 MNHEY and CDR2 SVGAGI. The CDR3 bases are TGTGCCAGCAGGGAGAGGCAGGGGGACGGCTACACCTTC. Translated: CASRERQGDGYTF.

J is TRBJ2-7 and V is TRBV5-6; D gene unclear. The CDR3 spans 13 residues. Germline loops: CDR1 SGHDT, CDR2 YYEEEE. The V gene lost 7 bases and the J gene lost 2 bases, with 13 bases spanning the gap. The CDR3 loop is CASHTGFPYEQYF. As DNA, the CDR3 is TGTGCCAGCCATACCGGGTTTCCCTACGAGCAGTACTTC.

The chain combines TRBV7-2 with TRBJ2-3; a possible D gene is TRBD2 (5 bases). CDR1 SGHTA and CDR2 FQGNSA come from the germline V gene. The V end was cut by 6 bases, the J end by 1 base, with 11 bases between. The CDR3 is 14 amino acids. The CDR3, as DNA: TGTGCCAGCAGACGACCCGGGGGCACAGATACGCAGTATTTT. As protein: CASRRPGGTDTQYF.

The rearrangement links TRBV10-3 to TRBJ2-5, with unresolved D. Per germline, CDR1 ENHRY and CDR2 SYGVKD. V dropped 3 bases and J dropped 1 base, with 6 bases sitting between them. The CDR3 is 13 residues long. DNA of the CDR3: TGTGCCATCAGTGACAACAGCCAAGAGACCCAGTACTTC. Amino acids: CAISDNSQETQYF.

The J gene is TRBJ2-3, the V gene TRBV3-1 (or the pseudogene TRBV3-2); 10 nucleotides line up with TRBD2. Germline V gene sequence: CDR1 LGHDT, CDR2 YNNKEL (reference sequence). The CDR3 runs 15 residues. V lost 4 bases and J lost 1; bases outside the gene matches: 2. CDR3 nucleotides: TGTGCCAGCAGCCCTCTAGCGGGGGGCACAGATACGCAGTATTTT. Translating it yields CASSPLAGGTDTQYF.

CDR3 nucleotides: TGTGCCAGCAGCGAACGGACAGGAGCTGAGGGTCAGCCCCAGCATTTT. Its protein product is CASSERTGAEGQPQHF. J is TRBJ1-5 and V is TRBV5-6; TRBD1 aligns across 7 bases. The trim removed 4 bases at V and 6 bases at J, leaving 13 bases unmatched. CDR1 and CDR2 from the germline V gene are SGHDT and YYEEEE. This CDR3 is built from 16 residues.

The DNA of the CDR3 is TGTGCCAGCAGTTCCGGTGGGGGCCCAGAGACCCAGTACTTC. Encoded protein: CASSSGGGPETQYF. The V and J genes are TRBV4-2 and TRBJ2-5, with D possibly TRBD1 on 6 matching bases. This CDR3 is built from 14 residues. Trimming removed 6 bases from V and 4 bases from J, with 15 bases in between. Per the germline V gene, CDR1 is LGHNA and CDR2 is YNFKEQ.